This is a list of T cell receptor beta chains from one sample in a study of blood T cell repertoires in COVID-19. The data were produced by immunoSEQ multiplex PCR, yet TCRdb's version contains in-frame clones alone and is incomplete. The sample lists fewer than 500,000 clones, nearly 90% occurring once. The specimen sequenced was PBMCs or T cells enriched from blood (not recorded which). These TCRs come from a woman aged 18-35 years with acute COVID-19. The CDR3 runs from the conserved cysteine through the conserved F or W. Fields, in order: clone size, V gene, J gene, D gene, CDR3 protein, CDR3 DNA. D genes are given only for firm matches. Size tells how often a clone was seen (once, few, many) or the class of an expanded clone, and some rows leave it out.

clone size: .
V gene: TRBV27
J gene: TRBJ2-4
D gene: .
CDR3 protein: CASSPGTLAKNIQYF
CDR3 DNA: TGTGCCAGCAGTCCCGGGACATTAGCCAAAAACATTCAGTACTTC

clone size: .
V gene: TRBV19
J gene: TRBJ2-1
D gene: .
CDR3 protein: CASSISLARPSEQFF
CDR3 DNA: TGTGCCAGTAGTATAAGCCTAGCGCGGCCTTCGGAGCAGTTCTTC

clone size: .
V gene: TRBV27
J gene: TRBJ1-1
D gene: .
CDR3 protein: CASSLSLGGLSTEAFF
CDR3 DNA: TGTGCCAGCAGTTTATCGTTGGGGGGGCTGAGTACTGAAGCTTTCTTT

clone size: .
V gene: TRBV2
J gene: TRBJ1-5
D gene: TRBD1
CDR3 protein: CASSEWGTGHQPQHF
CDR3 DNA: TGTGCCAGCAGTGAATGGGGGACAGGGCACCAGCCCCAGCATTTT

clone size: few
V gene: TRBV13
J gene: TRBJ2-7
D gene: .
CDR3 protein: CAPWEVPYEQYF
CDR3 DNA: TGTGCCCCCTGGGAGGTCCCTTACGAGCAGTACTTC

clone size: .
V gene: TRBV2
J gene: TRBJ1-2
D gene: .
CDR3 protein: CASSDLQYGYTF
CDR3 DNA: TGTGCCAGCAGTGATTTGCAGTATGGCTACACCTTC

clone size: once
V gene: TRBV12-3/TRBV12-4
J gene: TRBJ1-2
D gene: .
CDR3 protein: CASSLETGYGYTF
CDR3 DNA: TGTGCCAGCAGTTTAGAGACAGGCTATGGCTACACCTTC

clone size: few
V gene: TRBV10-1
J gene: TRBJ1-5
D gene: .
CDR3 protein: CASSVGHQPQHF
CDR3 DNA: TGCGCCAGCAGTGTTGGGCATCAGCCCCAGCATTTT

clone size: .
V gene: TRBV4-3
J gene: TRBJ2-1
D gene: .
CDR3 protein: CASSQGQGLEQFF
CDR3 DNA: TGCGCCAGCAGCCAAGGCCAGGGACTTGAGCAGTTCTTC

clone size: .
V gene: TRBV19
J gene: TRBJ2-4
D gene: .
CDR3 protein: CASSIQVAKNIQYF
CDR3 DNA: TGTGCCAGTAGTATACAGGTAGCCAAAAACATTCAGTACTTC

clone size: once
V gene: TRBV5-6
J gene: TRBJ2-7
D gene: .
CDR3 protein: CASSLDSKTYEQYF
CDR3 DNA: TGTGCCAGCAGCTTGGACAGCAAAACCTACGAGCAGTACTTC

clone size: .
V gene: TRBV9
J gene: TRBJ2-7
D gene: .
CDR3 protein: CASSVGSQVTYEQYF
CDR3 DNA: TGTGCCAGCAGCGTAGGAAGTCAGGTGACCTACGAGCAGTACTTC

clone size: once
V gene: TRBV10-1
J gene: TRBJ2-2
D gene: .
CDR3 protein: CASRKQGNGELFF
CDR3 DNA: TGCGCCAGCAGAAAACAGGGAAACGGGGAGCTGTTTTTT

clone size: .
V gene: TRBV12-3/TRBV12-4
J gene: TRBJ1-2
D gene: .
CDR3 protein: CASSLARGPGTF
CDR3 DNA: TGTGCCAGCAGTTTAGCGCGGGGCCCTGGCACCTTC

clone size: .
V gene: TRBV10-1
J gene: TRBJ2-2
D gene: .
CDR3 protein: CASSDQGVETGELFF
CDR3 DNA: TGCGCCAGCAGTGACCAGGGTGTGGAGACCGGGGAGCTGTTTTTT

clone size: .
V gene: TRBV9
J gene: TRBJ1-2
D gene: TRBD1
CDR3 protein: CASSVGGQLYGYTF
CDR3 DNA: TGTGCCAGCAGCGTAGGGGGACAGCTATATGGCTACACCTTC

clone size: .
V gene: TRBV2
J gene: TRBJ1-3
D gene: TRBD1
CDR3 protein: CASRGTGGNTIYF
CDR3 DNA: TGTGCCAGCAGGGGGACAGGCGGAAACACCATATATTTT

clone size: .
V gene: TRBV27
J gene: TRBJ1-4
D gene: .
CDR3 protein: CASSLWGGEKLFF
CDR3 DNA: TGTGCCAGCAGTTTATGGGGGGGGGAAAAACTGTTTTTT

clone size: .
V gene: TRBV4-1
J gene: TRBJ2-3
D gene: TRBD2
CDR3 protein: CASSQIGMTSGGDTQYF
CDR3 DNA: TGCGCCAGCAGCCAAATTGGGATGACTAGCGGAGGAGATACGCAGTATTTT

clone size: .
V gene: TRBV10-2
J gene: TRBJ2-1
D gene: TRBD2
CDR3 protein: CASSSGLAGGRNEQFF
CDR3 DNA: TGCGCCAGCAGTTCAGGACTAGCGGGAGGGCGCAATGAGCAGTTCTTC

clone size: .
V gene: TRBV28
J gene: TRBJ2-7
D gene: TRBD1
CDR3 protein: CASSLNVGDRVPLGTKTTYEQYF
CDR3 DNA: TGTGCCAGCAGTCTGAATGTGGGGGACAGGGTGCCTCTAGGGACAAAGACCACCTACGAGCAGTACTTC

clone size: .
V gene: TRBV24-1
J gene: TRBJ2-7
D gene: TRBD1
CDR3 protein: CATSPGQGTYEQYF
CDR3 DNA: TGTGCCACCAGCCCGGGACAGGGGACCTACGAGCAGTACTTC

clone size: .
V gene: TRBV27
J gene: TRBJ2-7
D gene: TRBD1
CDR3 protein: CASSGTGTEYGSYEQYF
CDR3 DNA: TGTGCCAGCAGTGGAACCGGGACAGAATATGGCTCCTACGAGCAGTACTTC

clone size: .
V gene: TRBV2
J gene: TRBJ2-7
D gene: TRBD2
CDR3 protein: CASGGGLAGEGEQYF
CDR3 DNA: TGTGCCAGCGGTGGGGGACTAGCGGGAGAGGGCGAGCAGTACTTC

clone size: few
V gene: TRBV5-4
J gene: TRBJ1-2
D gene: .
CDR3 protein: CASSERAGTLDPSGRGYTF
CDR3 DNA: TGTGCCAGCAGCGAAAGAGCCGGGACTCTGGACCCGAGCGGGCGAGGCTACACCTTC

clone size: few
V gene: TRBV2
J gene: TRBJ1-2
D gene: TRBD1
CDR3 protein: CASRGRGLYGYTF
CDR3 DNA: TGTGCCAGCAGGGGCAGGGGGCTCTATGGCTACACCTTC

clone size: .
V gene: TRBV2
J gene: TRBJ2-1
D gene: TRBD2
CDR3 protein: CASSELGGANKKQFF
CDR3 DNA: TGTGCCAGCAGTGAACTCGGGGGGGCCAACAAGAAGCAGTTCTTC